This TCR beta chain appears in the sequencing data of a study of T cell clusters in autoimmune cytopenias. Roughly 38,000 genome equivalents of blood DNA were amplified for TRB. Study-level findings and limits: TRB repertoire shifts in secondary cytopenia and chronic lymphocytic leukemia mostly reflected lymphoma, not autoimmunity.

Multiplex touch-down PCR amplified TRB using TRB-A and TRB-B pools in one tube. No DNA is given; TCRdb re-called the multiplex PCR reads and lists each CDR3 protein once. This sample's table reports around 10,000 distinct CDR3 sequences. Notes on this clonotype: Its antigen is unknown.

The same data also contributed to another study, on T cell repertoires in aging, cancer and after chemotherapy.

The receptor's source is a human donor in good health. The specimen sequenced was peripheral blood.

The CDR3 loop is CASSWTPTNEKLFF. This chain connects TRBV6-1 to TRBJ1-4; TCRdb's D call of TRBD1 is untestable without DNA. The germline CDR1 and CDR2 sequences are MNHNS and SASEGT. This CDR3 has 14 amino acids.